The 14 T cell receptor beta chains reported below all come from one sample, sequenced in a study of cytomegalovirus exposure and HLA in healthy donors (dated by TCRdb to the late 2010s). The library came from the immunoSEQ multiplex PCR assay. Imported from immuneACCESS, the table was reduced by TCRdb to in-frame sequences with V and J called. These copies leave out some clones; in studies compared against another copy, an unresolved V gene accounts for under half, and the cause of the remainder is not known. For this sample there are approximately 300,000 clones; 75% to 90% appear just once. The ten largest clones take up more than 0.8% of the sample. Input material: PBMCs. All receptors derive from a woman under 30 in good health and CMV-seronegative.

The DNA of the CDR3 is TGTGCCAGCAGCCAGGGACTAGCGGGAACAGATACGCAGTATTTT. Its translation: CASSQGLAGTDTQYF. The genes are TRBV7-9 and TRBJ2-3; TRBD2 agrees at 13 bases. CDR1 is SEHNR, CDR2 FQNEAQ, per germline (reference sequence). V was clipped by 5 bases and J by 3 bases; unmatched bases: 2. This CDR3 has 15 amino acids.

V and J are TRBV11-1 and TRBJ2-2; D is unresolved. V lost 4 bases, J lost 6 bases, and 12 bases lay in between. The CDR3 length is 14 residues. In germline, CDR1 is SGHAT, CDR2 FQDESV (reference sequence). Here the CDR3 reads CASSSTVGPGELFF. The CDR3 region has the DNA TGTGCCAGCAGCTCCACAGTCGGCCCCGGGGAGCTGTTTTTT.

The chain combines TRBV19 with TRBJ1-5; TRBD1 agrees at 12 bases. The CDR3 has 15 residues. Germline values: CDR1 LNHDA, CDR2 SQIVND (reference sequence). Trimming took 4 bases from V and 7 from J; bases not matched to a gene: 5. CDR3: CASSTRGQGAQPQHF. CDR3 DNA sequence: TGTGCCAGTAGTACTCGGGGACAGGGGGCGCAGCCCCAGCATTTT.

The chain recombines TRBV11-1 with TRBJ2-7, with 10 nucleotides matching TRBD2. CDR3 length: 17 residues. Trimming at V came to 5 bases and at J to 4 bases, leaving 14 bases not matched to a gene. Germline assignment: CDR1 SGHAT and CDR2 FQDESV (reference sequence). The CDR3 protein is CASSPWVSSGSRYEQYF. In nucleotides, the CDR3 is TGTGCCAGCAGCCCCTGGGTTTCTAGCGGGAGTAGATACGAGCAGTACTTC.

The rearrangement joins TRBV6-5 to TRBJ2-5, with TRBD2 matching over 11 bases. J gave up 1 base and V 5 bases, and 3 bases lay outside the gene matches. There are 15 residues in the CDR3. Germline CDR1 reads MNHEY; CDR2 reads SVGAGI. The DNA of the CDR3 is TGTGCCAGCAGTCCCGGGACTAGCGGCCAAGAGACCCAGTACTTC. Translated: CASSPGTSGQETQYF.

The genes are TRBV7-3 and TRBJ2-5; 8 nucleotides match TRBD2. Germline V gives CDR1 SGHTA, CDR2 FQGTGA. The length of the CDR3 is 14 residues. V was clipped by 4 bases and J by 2 bases; unmatched bases: 3. The CDR3 nucleotides are TGTGCCAGCAGCTCGGGGGGGCTTCAAGAGACCCAGTACTTC. This gives the protein CASSSGGLQETQYF.

The chain joins TRBV11-1 to TRBJ2-5; the match to TRBD2 covers 15 bases. Germline values: CDR1 SGHAT, CDR2 FQDESV (reference sequence). V was pared by 5 bases and J by 4 bases, with 11 bases of the junction left unmatched. The CDR3 has 18 amino acids. The CDR3 nucleotides read TGTGCCAGCAGCCCAGGACTAGCGGGAGGGCTTACCGCAGAGACCCAGTACTTC. Translated, it gives CASSPGLAGGLTAETQYF.

This rearrangement joins TRBV6-1 to TRBJ1-4, with D possibly TRBD1 on 5 matching bases. In germline, CDR1 is MNHNS, CDR2 SASEGT. The length of the CDR3 is 13 residues. V was pared by 11 bases and J by 8 bases, with 18 bases between. CDR3 nucleotide sequence: TGTGCCTCCCTCCGGCAGGGAAGCGAAAAACTGTTTTTT. This gives the protein CASLRQGSEKLFF.

The CDR3 coding sequence is TGCGCCAGCAGCCCTCAAGGCGGGAAGAACACCGGGGAGCTGTTTTTT. It encodes CASSPQGGKNTGELFF. V is TRBV4-3 and J is TRBJ2-2; D possibly corresponds to TRBD2 (6 bases). The CDR3 loop spans 16 amino acids. The V end was cut by 4 bases, the J end by 1 base, with 13 bases between. The germline gives CDR1 LGHNA, CDR2 YSLEER.

V gene TRBV28 combines with J gene TRBJ1-2; tentatively, D is TRBD1 (5 bases). Germline CDR1 is MDHEN and CDR2 is SYDVKM. The germline V and J ends were trimmed by 6 bases and 3 bases, with 8 bases remaining between them. The CDR3 sequence is 12 residues long. In DNA form, the CDR3 reads TGTGCCAGCAGCTGGGGGGACTATGGCTACACCTTC. It is translated as CASSWGDYGYTF.

The table lists this clone with a count of one. The V and J genes are TRBV29-1 and TRBJ2-5, with D hard to call. The V and J ends lost 5 bases and 4 bases respectively, with 11 bases between them. CDR3 length: 12 residues. Germline assignment: CDR1 SQVTM and CDR2 ANQGSEA. DNA of the CDR3: TGCAGCGTTCTGGCCCTAGGAGAGACCCAGTACTTC. This gives the protein CSVLALGETQYF. Drawing the rest from reference TRBV29-1 and TRBJ2-5, the complete variable domain is SAVISQKPSRDICQRGTSLTIQCQVDSQVTMMFWYRQQPGQSLTLIATANQGSEATYESGFVIDKFPISRPNLTFSTLTVSNMSPEDSSIYLCSVLALGETQYFGPGTRLLVL.

This clone came up once. The CDR3 DNA sequence: TGTGCCAGCAGCCAAGGTGGTTTTCGCGGGATCTACAATGAGCAGTTCTTC. This codes for CASSQGGFRGIYNEQFF. The V and J genes are TRBV14 and TRBJ2-1, with D possibly TRBD2 on 6 matching bases. This CDR3 is built from 17 residues. Per germline, CDR1 SGHDN and CDR2 FVKESK. The V gene lost 1 base and the J gene lost 3 bases, with 16 bases spanning the gap.

This chain connects TRBV9 to TRBJ2-5; maybe TRBD2 (7 bases). The V gene's germline CDR1 is SGDLS and CDR2 YYNGEE. CDR3 length: 17 residues. The germline V and J ends were trimmed by 0 bases and 2 bases, with 17 bases remaining between them. CDR3 region: CASSVARGGGSQETQYF. CDR3 bases: TGTGCCAGCAGCGTAGCTCGAGGGGGAGGGTCACAAGAGACCCAGTACTTC. Supplemented by reference TRBV9 and TRBJ2-5, the full variable domain reads DSGVTQTPKHLITATGQRVTLRCSPRSGDLSVYWYQQSLDQGLQFLIQYYNGEERAKGNILERFSAQQFPDLHSELNLSSLELGDSALYFCASSVARGGGSQETQYFGPGTRLLVL.

The chain has TRBV28 and TRBJ1-4; no clear D. Trimming stripped 5 bases from V and 0 bases from J, with 7 bases between. Germline V gene sequence: CDR1 MDHEN, CDR2 SYDVKM. The CDR3 totals 14 residues. CDR3 loop: CASSHISTNEKLFF. The CDR3 DNA reads as TGTGCCAGCAGTCACATCTCAACTAATGAAAAACTGTTTTTT.